The clone carrying this T cell receptor beta chain was found a few times. No antigen is known for it. The data belong to a study of regulatory T cells in long-lasting Graves disease. Background on the study: Newly diagnosed Graves' patients had taken antithyroid drugs under 3 months. Findings and limits, study-wide: Persistent disease preferred TRBV28, TRBJ1-2 and TRBJ2-5; new disease, TRBV20-1 and TRBJ2-1. Shared public clonotypes totalled about 2,600 in persistent patients, compared with approximately 970 in new patients.

Time point here: newly diagnosed GD, antithyroid drugs for less than 3 months. The authors made the TCR library using RNA they extracted from PBMCs. Trimming pared 5 bases from V and 7 bases from J, leaving 12 bases between. This CDR3 has 13 residues. The germline V gene encodes CDR1 MNHEY and CDR2 SMNVEV (reference sequence). For TCR beta, libraries came from iRepertoire HTBI primers and Arm-PCR of CDR3 regions. Via MiXCR, TCRdb re-called the multiplex PCR reads, giving one row per CDR3 protein. Of about 500,000 distinct CDR3 sequences listed, approximately 12% are singletons. The same specimen was also included in a second study, on T cells in Graves' hyperthyroidism and ophthalmopathy.

The specimen was peripheral blood mononuclear cells (PBMCs), collected at new diagnosis, from a patient treated with antithyroid drugs. The rearrangement uses TRBV27 and TRBJ1-5; the D is unclear. This receptor was taken from a woman in her twenties or thirties with Graves disease. The CDR3 coding sequence is TGTGCCAGCAGTCCCCGCCTTCGGCAGCCCCAGCATTTT. This sequence encodes CASSPRLRQPQHF.